The 24 T cell receptor beta chains presented below share a single source sample, sequenced in a study of identifying expanded T cells in peripheral blood. TCRdb's copy holds only in-frame clones and misses some; the assay was immunoSEQ multiplex PCR. The repertoire has 100,000 to 150,000 clones, approximately 80% of them found once; the top ten carry 3.3%. The specimen was blood. The receptors were sampled from a person aged 18-70 years in good health.

The chain is built from TRBV7-2 and TRBJ2-3; TRBD1 is a possible D gene (6 bases). V lost 4 bases and J lost 6, with 11 bases in between. The CDR3 spans 13 residues. Germline-derived CDR1 and CDR2 are SGHTA and FQGNSA. The CDR3 region has the DNA TGTGCCAGCAGCTCCATGAGGGGGGATACGCAGTATTTT. Translation gives CASSSMRGDTQYF.

Of note for this clone: Other DNA sequences in the sample encode the same CDR3. The rearrangement uses TRBV18 and TRBJ2-5; no reliable D call. Germline lookup yields CDR1 KGHSH and CDR2 LQKENI. The CDR3 covers 12 residues. Trimming removed 3 bases at V and 0 bases at J, with 2 bases between. The chain's CDR3 is CASSPYQETQYF. Here the CDR3 DNA reads TGTGCCAGCTCACCGTACCAAGAGACCCAGTACTTC.

The V and J genes are TRBV2 and TRBJ1-1; no definite D call. The CDR3 has 11 residues. The germline CDR1 and CDR2 sequences are SNHLY and FYNNEI. The germline V and J ends were trimmed by 5 bases and 7 bases, with 8 bases remaining between them. The CDR3 region has the DNA TGTGCCAGCAGTTACAGCATTGAAGCTTTCTTT. Residues: CASSYSIEAFF.

The CDR3 DNA sequence: TGCGCCAGCAGCTTGGGGTCTATGGGGGATGGTGGGTCAGGGGCCAACGTCCTGACTTTC. Its protein product is CASSLGSMGDGGSGANVLTF. The chain recombines TRBV5-1 with TRBJ2-6, with D perhaps assigned TRBD1 or TRBD2 (5 bases each). CDR3 length: 20 residues. Germline lookup yields CDR1 SGHRS and CDR2 YFSETQ. The ends were cut back, 0 bases at V and 4 bases at J, with 23 bases in the middle. Full variable domain (missing parts from reference TRBV5-1 and TRBJ2-6): KAGVTQTPRYLIKTRGQQVTLSCSPISGHRSVSWYQQTPGQGLQFLFEYFSETQRNKGNFPGRFSGRQFSNSRSEMNVSTLELGDSALYLCASSLGSMGDGGSGANVLTFGAGSRLTVL.

The chain is built from TRBV6-6 and TRBJ1-1, with D perhaps TRBD1 (5 bases). This CDR3 spans 12 amino acids. Germline CDR1 MNHNY, CDR2 SVGAGI (reference sequence). The V end was cut by 5 bases, the J end by 5 bases, with 9 bases between. CDR3 sequence reads: CASSSGGTEAFF. The CDR3 region has the DNA TGTGCCAGCAGTAGCGGGGGGACTGAAGCTTTCTTT.

This chain uses TRBV29-1 with TRBJ2-5, with D hard to call. The CDR3 length is 10 residues. V lost 7 bases and J lost 7, with 10 bases in between. The germline gives CDR1 SQVTM, CDR2 ANQGSEA. The CDR3 loop reads CSAFSGTQYF. The CDR3 nucleotides read TGCAGCGCGTTTTCGGGGACCCAGTACTTC. Supplemented by reference TRBV29-1 and TRBJ2-5, the full variable domain reads SAVISQKPSRDICQRGTSLTIQCQVDSQVTMMFWYRQQPGQSLTLIATANQGSEATYESGFVIDKFPISRPNLTFSTLTVSNMSPEDSSIYLCSAFSGTQYFGPGTRLLVL.

This clone was detected only a few times. CDR3 in amino acids: CASGPGLASYEQYF. In nucleotides, the CDR3 is TGTGCCAGTGGACCGGGACTAGCGTCCTACGAGCAGTACTTC. The J gene is TRBJ2-7, the V gene TRBV11-1; 10 positions match TRBD2. CDR3 length: 14 residues. The germline gives CDR1 SGHAT, CDR2 FQDESV (reference sequence). V gave up 9 bases and J gave up 1 base; unmatched junction bases: 6.

The chain links TRBV2 to TRBJ1-1; D is ambiguous. The CDR3 loop spans 12 amino acids. Germline assignment: CDR1 SNHLY and CDR2 FYNNEI. Trimming removed 7 bases from V and 6 bases from J, with 12 bases in between. The CDR3 DNA reads as TGTGCCAGCATGTACAGCCCCTCTGAAGCTTTCTTT. It yields the protein CASMYSPSEAFF.

This chain uses TRBV5-1 with TRBJ2-3, with 10 positions matching TRBD2. With V trimmed by 4 bases and J by 11 bases, 13 bases remained unmatched. Germline V gene sequence: CDR1 SGHRS, CDR2 YFSETQ. The CDR3 runs to 15 residues. As DNA, the CDR3 is TGCGCCAGCAGCAACCTAGCGGGGGCTCGGAGCGGGCAGTATTTT. Its protein product is CASSNLAGARSGQYF. The full variable domain, in which reference TRBV5-1 and TRBJ2-3 provide the parts outside the CDR3, is KAGVTQTPRYLIKTRGQQVTLSCSPISGHRSVSWYQQTPGQGLQFLFEYFSETQRNKGNFPGRFSGRQFSNSRSEMNVSTLELGDSALYLCASSNLAGARSGQYFGPGTRLTVL.

The V and J genes are TRBV6-5 and TRBJ1-1; D is uncertain. Germline CDR1 MNHEY, CDR2 SVGAGI. CDR3 length equals 15 residues. V was shortened by 0 bases and J by 1 base, with 9 bases between the two germline ends. The CDR3, as DNA: TGTGCCAGCAGTTACTCCGGACGGCGGAACACTGAAGCTTTCTTT. It specifies CASSYSGRRNTEAFF.

V is TRBV10-1 and J is TRBJ1-2; unclear D gene. CDR1 WNHNN and CDR2 SYGVQD come from the germline V gene (reference sequence). V lost 9 bases, J lost 8 bases, and 22 bases lay in between. The CDR3 has 14 amino acids. The CDR3 reads CARPIRGEAGGYTF. The CDR3 DNA sequence: TGCGCCAGGCCTATTCGGGGTGAGGCGGGGGGCTACACCTTC.

The V gene is TRBV27, the J gene TRBJ1-2; D ambiguous. This CDR3 is 15 amino acids long. The germline CDR1 and CDR2 sequences are MNHEY and SMNVEV (reference sequence). Trimming shortened V by 2 bases and J by 6 bases, and 16 bases separated the two germline ends. This CDR3 is CASSLRGPGRNGYTF. For the CDR3, the DNA is TGTGCCAGCAGTTTACGTGGGCCGGGCCGGAATGGCTACACCTTC.

The J gene is TRBJ2-3, the V gene TRBV10-3; D is unresolved. This CDR3 is built from 15 residues. The V end was cut by 3 bases, the J end by 1 base, with 11 bases between. Germline CDR1 and CDR2: ENHRY and SYGVKD. This chain's CDR3 is CAISDSTSGTDTQYF. The CDR3 DNA is TGTGCCATCAGTGACAGCACATCGGGCACAGATACGCAGTATTTT.

The J gene is TRBJ2-1, the V gene TRBV9; 10 nucleotides align to TRBD2. After removal of 3 bases from V and 4 bases from J, the junction contained 4 bases not matched to a gene. This CDR3 spans 15 amino acids. Germline values: CDR1 SGDLS, CDR2 YYNGEE. Here the CDR3 reads CASSASGGPYNEQFF. CDR3 nucleotides: TGTGCCAGCAGCGCTAGCGGGGGCCCGTACAATGAGCAGTTCTTC.

The chain couples TRBV19 to TRBJ1-1; no clear D gene. Trimming removed 4 bases from V and 5 bases from J, with 11 bases in between. This CDR3 is built from 13 residues. Germline loops: CDR1 LNHDA, CDR2 SQIVND (reference sequence). The CDR3 DNA follows: TGTGCCAGTAGTACCCCGGAGAGGACTGAAGCTTTCTTT. It yields the protein CASSTPERTEAFF.

The chain links TRBV7-2 to TRBJ2-1; D tentatively reads TRBD1 or TRBD2 (5 bases each). Germline V gene data show CDR1 as SGHTA and CDR2 as FQGNSA. Trimming pared 5 bases from V and 5 bases from J, leaving 16 bases between. The CDR3 is made up of 15 amino acids. CDR3 loop: CASSAGSTWDNEQFF. CDR3 nucleotides: TGTGCCAGCAGCGCAGGGAGTACATGGGACAATGAGCAGTTCTTC.

The chain recombines TRBV10-2 with TRBJ1-5; a weak D match, TRBD1 (5 bases). This CDR3 region has 14 residues. V lost 4 bases and J 4 bases, leaving 11 bases between the germline ends. The germline V gene has CDR1 WSHSY and CDR2 SAAADI. CDR3 region: CASSGGGVNQPQHF. The CDR3 DNA is TGCGCCAGCAGTGGTGGGGGGGTAAATCAGCCCCAGCATTTT.

V gene TRBV5-6 combines with J gene TRBJ1-2; D is uncertain. This CDR3 is 16 amino acids long. CDR1 and CDR2 (germline): SGHDT, YYEEEE. V shed 4 bases and J shed 6 bases, with 22 bases lying between them. DNA of the CDR3: TGTGCCAGCAGCCCCCGTGAGAGACTTGGTTGGAATGGCTACACCTTC. Amino acids: CASSPRERLGWNGYTF.

The chain joins TRBV11-2 to TRBJ1-6, with D uncertain. Germline-derived CDR1 and CDR2 are SGHAT and FQNNGV. The germline V and J ends were trimmed by 6 bases and 8 bases, with 5 bases remaining between them. This CDR3 region has 11 residues. The CDR3 protein is CASSWDSPLHF. For the CDR3, the DNA is TGTGCCAGCAGTTGGGATTCACCCCTCCACTTT.

The rearrangement uses TRBV2 and TRBJ1-5; no clear D gene. V lost 3 bases, J lost 6 bases, and 9 bases lay in between. The germline V gene has CDR1 SNHLY and CDR2 FYNNEI. The CDR3 loop spans 13 amino acids. The CDR3 loop reads CASSDAGGQPQHF. CDR3 DNA sequence: TGTGCCAGCAGTGACGCGGGCGGTCAGCCCCAGCATTTT.

In this sample, this clone turned up once. The rearrangement uses TRBV29-1 and TRBJ1-2; no firm D call. The V end was cut by 1 base, the J end by 2 bases, with 2 bases between. This CDR3 has 11 residues. Germline CDR1 SQVTM, CDR2 ANQGSEA. The CDR3 reads CSVEVNYGYTF. In nucleotides, the CDR3 is TGCAGCGTTGAAGTCAACTATGGCTACACCTTC.

The gene calls are TRBV29-1 and TRBJ2-4; D could derive from TRBD1 or TRBD2 (5 bases each). This CDR3 spans 13 amino acids. With 7 bases removed from V and 0 bases from J, the gap between germline ends came to 10 bases. Germline V gives CDR1 SQVTM, CDR2 ANQGSEA. This chain's CDR3 is CSARDLAKNIQYF. The CDR3 DNA reads as TGCAGCGCCAGGGACCTAGCCAAAAACATTCAGTACTTC.

This clone has more than one count but fewer than ten. This rearrangement joins TRBV6-5 to TRBJ2-5; possibly TRBD2 for D (5 bases). V lost 6 bases and J 5 bases, leaving 19 bases between the germline ends. The germline V gene encodes CDR1 MNHEY and CDR2 SVGAGI. The CDR3 spans 15 residues. CDR3 in amino acids: CASSQARPEAETQYF. As DNA, the CDR3 is TGTGCCAGCAGCCAAGCCAGGCCGGAGGCGGAGACCCAGTACTTC.

V is TRBV2 and J is TRBJ2-5; D remains unclear. Germline V gene sequence: CDR1 SNHLY, CDR2 FYNNEI. This CDR3 region has 14 residues. Between the trimmed V and J ends, which lost 11 bases and 5 bases, there was a span of 21 bases. The CDR3 region has the DNA TGTGCCCGCTCATTCCAGCCCCATGGGGAGACCCAGTACTTC. As protein: CARSFQPHGETQYF.